The 21 T cell receptor beta chains reported below all come from one sample, sequenced in a study of blood T cells in healthy people across ages. Next came a second PCR, run for about 7 to 12 cycles, which used a sample-barcoded 5' primer along with a J-beta primer mix. TCRdb independently ran MiXCR on the 5' RACE reads; one entry per CDR3 protein. The sample gives 750,000 to 950,000 distinct CDR3 sequences, roughly 26% of which show up once; roughly 3.1% is in the top ten. These data are also associated with another study on T cells of mothers and their children.

Input material: blood. The receptors derive from a boy aged 5-17 years in good health.

The rearrangement uses TRBV6-5 and TRBJ1-5; 7 bases are a match to TRBD1. CDR3 size: 15 residues. Germline V gene data show CDR1 as MNHEY and CDR2 as SVGAGI. V lost 2 bases and J lost 2; bases outside the gene matches: 3. The CDR3 DNA is TGTGCCAGCAGTTACGGGACAGACGGCAATCAGCCCCAGCATTTT. Amino acid sequence: CASSYGTDGNQPQHF.

This sequence joins TRBV7-3 and TRBJ1-2; D is perhaps TRBD1 (5 bases). The V end was cut by 2 bases, the J end by 8 bases, with 18 bases between. The CDR3 runs to 15 residues. Germline V CDR1 and CDR2: SGHTA, FQGTGA. DNA of the CDR3: TGTGCCAGCAGCTTATATGGGGGACCCTATTACGGCTACACCTTC. It encodes CASSLYGGPYYGYTF. The full variable domain, its missing parts supplied by reference TRBV7-3 and TRBJ1-2, is GAGVSQTPSNKVTEKGKYVELRCDPISGHTALYWYRQSLGQGPEFLIYFQGTGAADDSGLPNDRFFAVRPEGSVSTLKIQRTERGDSAVYLCASSLYGGPYYGYTFGSGTRLTVV.

This clonotype was observed a handful of times. V usage is TRBV5-1 and J usage is TRBJ2-6, with 9 bases fitting TRBD2. CDR1 and CDR2 from the germline V gene are SGHRS and YFSETQ. Unmatched junction bases numbered 4, after V lost 0 bases and J lost 0 bases. This CDR3 is 18 amino acids long. CDR3 sequence (DNA): TGCGCCAGCAGCTTGGCCTCTAGCGGGACCTCTGGGGCCAACGTCCTGACTTTC. Residues: CASSLASSGTSGANVLTF. The variable domain in full, completed from reference TRBV5-1 and TRBJ2-6, reads KAGVTQTPRYLIKTRGQQVTLSCSPISGHRSVSWYQQTPGQGLQFLFEYFSETQRNKGNFPGRFSGRQFSNSRSEMNVSTLELGDSALYLCASSLASSGTSGANVLTFGAGSRLTVL.

This chain joins TRBV25-1 and TRBJ1-2; D is perhaps TRBD1 (5 bases). Germline V gives CDR1 MGHDK, CDR2 SYGVNS. The V end was cut by 2 bases, the J end by 6 bases, with 10 bases between. The CDR3 totals 13 residues. CDR3 sequence reads: CASSEEGKNGYTF. CDR3 DNA: TGTGCCAGCAGTGAAGAGGGGAAGAATGGCTACACCTTC.

This clonotype was seen many times. The chain is built from TRBV30 and TRBJ2-5; D not certain. Trimming cost V 0 bases and J 5 bases, with 10 bases left between them. Germline values: CDR1 GTSNPN, CDR2 SVGIG (reference sequence). The CDR3 has 13 amino acids. The CDR3 loop is CAWSVRSRETQYF. CDR3 bases: TGTGCCTGGAGTGTACGATCCAGGGAGACCCAGTACTTC.

This clonotype came up once. The gene calls are TRBV6-5 and TRBJ2-2, with 8 bases matching TRBD1. Germline CDR1 MNHEY, CDR2 SVGAGI. Germline trimming cut 11 bases from V and 1 base from J; bases unmatched to any gene: 3. This CDR3 is built from 13 residues. CDR3 nucleotides: TGTGCCCACGGGACAGGGAACACCGGGGAGCTGTTTTTT. Translating it yields CAHGTGNTGELFF.

The V call is TRBV7-3, the J call TRBJ1-1, with D maybe TRBD1 (5 bases). CDR1 and CDR2 (germline): SGHTA, FQGTGA. V was cut by 5 bases and J by 5 bases, with 15 bases left in between. This CDR3 has 14 residues. The DNA for the CDR3 is TGTGCCAGCAGCCGGGACGGCGGGCGGACTGAAGCTTTCTTT. Protein sequence: CASSRDGGRTEAFF.

This clonotype was detected only a few times. The junction differs from germline at one of its ends, possibly a read error. V is TRBV28 and J is TRBJ1-6; D possibly corresponds to TRBD1 (5 bases). This CDR3 spans 16 amino acids. In germline, CDR1 is MDHEN, CDR2 SYDVKM. The CDR3 region has the DNA TGTTCCAGCAGTTTGGGGGGTGCGGGCCGGAATTCACCCCTCTACTTT. Translating gives CSSSLGGAGRNSPLYF.

DNA of the CDR3: TGTGCCAGCAGTTACTCTCCCGACTACAATGAGCAGTTCTTC. Translation: CASSYSPDYNEQFF. The V and J genes are TRBV6-5 and TRBJ2-1, with D unresolved. This CDR3 has 14 residues. Trimming removed 0 bases from V and 3 bases from J, with 6 bases in between. Germline V gives CDR1 MNHEY, CDR2 SVGAGI.

This clonotype was seen only a few times. The rearrangement links TRBV6-2 or TRBV6-3 to TRBJ2-3, with TRBD2 identical over 7 bases. This CDR3 is 17 amino acids long. V was clipped by 0 bases and J by 2 bases; unmatched bases: 8. Per the germline V gene, CDR1 is MNHEY and CDR2 is SVGEGT. The CDR3 here is CASSYSTAGDFTDTQYF. The CDR3 region has the DNA TGTGCCAGCAGTTACTCGACGGCGGGAGATTTCACAGATACGCAGTATTTT.

This chain joins TRBV28 and TRBJ1-4; D gene ambiguous. The V end lost 2 bases, the J end lost 0 bases, and 7 bases lay between the germline ends. CDR1 and CDR2 (germline): MDHEN, SYDVKM. The CDR3 is 15 amino acids. The CDR3 here is CASSLPLATNEKLFF. The CDR3 nucleotides read TGTGCCAGCAGTTTACCCCTTGCAACTAATGAAAAACTGTTTTTT.

The chain carries TRBV3-1 and TRBJ2-5, with 7 positions matching TRBD2. The assigned J gene may be wrong: the sequence end matches TRBJ2-7 better. The CDR3 sequence is 15 residues long. Germline V gene data show CDR1 as LGHDT and CDR2 as YNNKEL (reference sequence). In nucleotides, the CDR3 is TGTGCCAGCAGCCGATCCGGGACTATGGCCTACGAGCAGTACTTC. Translating gives CASSRSGTMAYEQYF.

The chain couples TRBV15 to TRBJ2-1; 8 nucleotides align to TRBD1. Germline trimming cut 0 bases from V and 7 bases from J; bases unmatched to any gene: 8. The germline CDR1 and CDR2 sequences are LNHNV and YYDKDF (reference sequence). The CDR3 has 16 amino acids. CDR3 sequence: CATSRDGAGGVNEQFF. In nucleotides, the CDR3 is TGTGCCACCAGCAGAGATGGGGCAGGGGGCGTGAATGAGCAGTTCTTC.

This clonotype was recorded a few times. The rearrangement joins TRBV7-3 to TRBJ1-1; no firm D call. With 5 bases removed from V and 1 base from J, the gap between germline ends came to 14 bases. The CDR3 extends over 15 amino acids. Germline V lookup: CDR1 SGHTA, CDR2 FQGTGA. This chain's CDR3 is CASSPSDHPNTEAFF. The CDR3, as DNA: TGTGCCAGCAGCCCATCGGACCACCCGAACACTGAAGCTTTCTTT.

This clonotype was counted a few times. The rearrangement links TRBV7-6 to TRBJ2-6; D unresolved. Germline CDR1 reads SGHVS; CDR2 reads FNYEAQ. V lost 8 bases and J lost 0, with 14 bases in between. CDR3 size: 16 residues. The CDR3 spells CASGWARASGANVLTF. CDR3 in DNA: TGTGCCAGCGGCTGGGCACGGGCCTCTGGGGCCAACGTCCTGACTTTC.

The V and J genes are TRBV7-3 and TRBJ1-2; TRBD1 might be the D (5 bases). From germline, CDR1 is SGHTA and CDR2 FQGTGA. The ends were cut back, 6 bases at V and 1 base at J, with 18 bases in the middle. This CDR3 region has 16 residues. CDR3 loop: CASSSGPLVVNYGYTF. The DNA of the CDR3 is TGTGCCAGCAGTTCGGGACCACTGGTAGTTAACTATGGCTACACCTTC.

This clonotype occurred a few times. The rearrangement uses TRBV13 and TRBJ1-6; D perhaps matches TRBD1 (5 bases). Germline V gene data show CDR1 as PRHDT and CDR2 as FYEKMQ (reference sequence). CDR3 length: 14 amino acids. The V gene lost 3 bases and the J gene lost 8 bases, with 11 bases spanning the gap. CDR3 sequence (DNA): TGTGCCAGCAGCTTTCGAGACAGAGATTCACCCCTCCACTTT. Its protein is CASSFRDRDSPLHF.

The chain combines TRBV2 with TRBJ2-7, with D maybe TRBD1 (7 bases). The germline V gene has CDR1 SNHLY and CDR2 FYNNEI. This CDR3 region has 12 residues. V gave up 11 bases and J gave up 2 bases, with 13 bases separating them. In DNA form, the CDR3 reads TGTGCCGGAGGGGACAGTCCCTACGAGCAGTACTTC. Translation: CAGGDSPYEQYF.

The CDR3 sequence: CASSSHGSINEKLFF. DNA for the CDR3: TGTGCCAGCAGCTCCCACGGCAGCATAAATGAAAAACTGTTTTTT. The V and J genes are TRBV9 and TRBJ1-4; D is undetermined. The CDR3 extends over 15 amino acids. From germline, CDR1 is SGDLS and CDR2 YYNGEE. With 4 bases removed from V and 5 bases from J, the gap between germline ends came to 15 bases.

The rearrangement links TRBV5-5 to TRBJ2-1; TRBD2 aligns across 7 bases. Per the germline V gene, CDR1 is SGHKS and CDR2 is YYEKEE (reference sequence). The CDR3 has 16 amino acids. Trimming removed 6 bases from V and 0 bases from J; junction bases left unmatched: 9. The chain's CDR3 is CASTWGGISSYNEQFF. The CDR3 coding sequence is TGTGCCAGCACGTGGGGGGGAATAAGCTCCTACAATGAGCAGTTCTTC.

This clonotype showed up just once. This rearrangement joins TRBV29-1 to TRBJ2-1; perhaps TRBD1 as D (5 bases). V was pared by 5 bases and J by 4 bases, with 9 bases between. Germline V gene lookup returns CDR1 SQVTM and CDR2 ANQGSEA. The CDR3 runs to 12 residues. This CDR3 is CSVTHRYNEQFF. In DNA form, the CDR3 reads TGCAGCGTTACCCACAGGTACAATGAGCAGTTCTTC.